The T cell receptor (beta chain) described here comes from a study of cytomegalovirus exposure and HLA in healthy donors. Study at large: Of the donors genotyped, 300 to 500 in all, 75% to 85% fell in the Caucasian-associated ancestry cluster. Study-level results: In vitro assays verified that three CMV-associated chains recognized CMV antigens specifically. The study found most TCR sequences rare, yet found some public TCRs in many donors.

V lost 7 bases and J lost 7; bases outside the gene matches: 6. The CDR3 totals 13 residues. The germline gives CDR1 LNHDA, CDR2 SQIVND (reference sequence). A word on this clone: The antigen remains unidentified.

In the PCR, 60 Vbeta and 13 Jbeta primers were used. Clones were sequenced by immunoSEQ multiplex PCR, and TCRdb holds only the in-frame ones, with some missing. Counted here are more than 60,000 clones, about 70% occurring once; the ten biggest clones make up around 3.3%. The sample comprised PBMCs. The receptor comes from a man between 18 and 29 years old in good health and CMV-seronegative. The chain employs TRBV19 and TRBJ1-5; 8 nucleotides agree with TRBD1. The CDR3 DNA reads as TGTGCCAGTAACCCGGACAGGGTCCAGCCCCAGCATTTT. Its translation: CASNPDRVQPQHF.